The sequence of this T cell receptor beta chain was determined in a study of T cell responses to AZD1222 COVID-19 vaccine. This CDR3 comprises 14 residues. From germline, CDR1 is SGHTA and CDR2 FQGTGA. With 5 bases clipped from V and 7 bases from J, the junction kept 9 bases outside the gene matches. TCRdb's table, derived via immunoSEQ multiplex PCR, lists solely in-frame clones and lacks some. The sample records about 110,000 clones, about 90% being singletons. About this clone itself: Antigen unknown.

Study observations and caveats: Repertoires were obtained solely post-peak T cell response. The breadth and depth of Spike-specific TCRs increased once two AZD1222 doses had been given. Among the donors, most were white British and more were female, and clonal diversity was possibly underestimated. Spike-wide vaccine-associated CD4 TCRs dominated at 160-218 and 743-854.

The receptor comes from an adult who received the AZD1222 COVID-19 vaccine. The chain links TRBV7-3 to TRBJ1-1; 8 positions match TRBD1. The input for sequencing was peripheral blood, taken 28 days after the second AZD1222 dose. CDR3 residues: CASSRQGQASEAFF. CDR3 DNA sequence: TGTGCCAGCAGCCGCCAGGGACAGGCAAGTGAAGCTTTCTTT.